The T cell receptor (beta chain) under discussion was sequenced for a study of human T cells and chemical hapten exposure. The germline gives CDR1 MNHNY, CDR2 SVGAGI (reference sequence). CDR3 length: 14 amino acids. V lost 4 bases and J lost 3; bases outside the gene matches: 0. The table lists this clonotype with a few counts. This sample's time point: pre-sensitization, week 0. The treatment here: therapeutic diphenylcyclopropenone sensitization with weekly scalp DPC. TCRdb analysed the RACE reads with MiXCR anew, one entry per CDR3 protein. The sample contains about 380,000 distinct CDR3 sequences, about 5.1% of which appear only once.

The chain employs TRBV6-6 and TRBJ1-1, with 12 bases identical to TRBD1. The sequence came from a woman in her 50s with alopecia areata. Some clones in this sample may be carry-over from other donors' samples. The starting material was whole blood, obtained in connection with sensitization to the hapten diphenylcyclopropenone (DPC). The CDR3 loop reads CASSWDRGHTEAFF. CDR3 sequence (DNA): TGTGCCAGCAGTTGGGACAGGGGGCACACTGAAGCTTTCTTT.